This T cell receptor beta chain was identified during a study of control samples from healthy donors and cancer patients. The CDR3 consists of 13 residues. Data came from immunoSEQ multiplex PCR; TCRdb stores just in-frame clones and leaves some out. The table has approximately 160,000 clones, roughly 90% seen once. Sequencing used blood. The TCR originated in a woman aged 30 to 39 in good health. The chain couples TRBV21-1 to TRBJ2-2. TRBV21-1 is termed a pseudogene. In nucleotides, the CDR3 is TGTGCCAGCAGCGTGGTGGGCACCGGGGAGCTGTTTTTT. This gives the protein CASSVVGTGELFF.